This T cell receptor beta chain was observed in a study of blood T cell repertoires in COVID-19. CDR1 is SGHRS, CDR2 YFSETQ, per germline. The CDR3 runs to 14 residues. The trim removed 4 bases at V and 5 bases at J, leaving 6 bases unmatched. Clones were sequenced by immunoSEQ multiplex PCR, and TCRdb holds only the in-frame ones, with some missing. The table includes 99,000 or so clones, around 84% detected once. Sequencing was carried out using peripheral blood. The clonotype originates from a man aged 60-69 years with acute or convalescent COVID-19. The chain carries TRBV5-1 and TRBJ2-3; TRBD1 agrees at 8 bases. This CDR3 is CASSPQGAEDTQYF. The CDR3 nucleotides are TGCGCCAGCAGCCCGCAGGGGGCCGAAGATACGCAGTATTTT.